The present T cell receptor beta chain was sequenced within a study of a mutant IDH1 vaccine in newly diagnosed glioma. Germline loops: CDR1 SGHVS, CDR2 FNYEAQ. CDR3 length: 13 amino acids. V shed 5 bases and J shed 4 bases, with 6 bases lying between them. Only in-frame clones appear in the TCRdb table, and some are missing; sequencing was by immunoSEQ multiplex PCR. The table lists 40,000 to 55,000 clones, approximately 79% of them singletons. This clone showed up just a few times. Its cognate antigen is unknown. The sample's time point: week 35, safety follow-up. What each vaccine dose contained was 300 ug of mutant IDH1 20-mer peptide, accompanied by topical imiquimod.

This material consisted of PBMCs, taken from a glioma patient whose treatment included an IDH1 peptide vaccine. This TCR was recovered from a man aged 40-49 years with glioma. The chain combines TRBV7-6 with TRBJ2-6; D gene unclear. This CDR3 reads CASSRLGANVLTF. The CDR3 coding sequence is TGTGCCAGCAGCCGCCTAGGGGCCAACGTCCTGACTTTC.